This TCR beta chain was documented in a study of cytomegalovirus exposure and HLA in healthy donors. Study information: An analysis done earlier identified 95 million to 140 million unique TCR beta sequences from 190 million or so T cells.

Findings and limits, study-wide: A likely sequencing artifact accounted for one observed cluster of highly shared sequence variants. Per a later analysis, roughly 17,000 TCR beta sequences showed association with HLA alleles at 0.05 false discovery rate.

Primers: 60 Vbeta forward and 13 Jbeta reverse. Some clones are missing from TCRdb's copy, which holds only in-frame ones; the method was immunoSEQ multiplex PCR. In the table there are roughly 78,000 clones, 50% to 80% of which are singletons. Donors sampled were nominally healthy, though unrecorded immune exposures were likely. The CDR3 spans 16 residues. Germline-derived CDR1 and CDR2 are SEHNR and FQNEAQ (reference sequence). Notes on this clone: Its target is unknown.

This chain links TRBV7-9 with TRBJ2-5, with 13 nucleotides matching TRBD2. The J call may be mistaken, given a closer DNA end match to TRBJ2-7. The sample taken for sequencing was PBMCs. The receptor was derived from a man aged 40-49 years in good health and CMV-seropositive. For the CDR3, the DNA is TGTGCCAGCAGCCCTATCGGACTAGCGGGGGTTTCCGAGCAGTACTTC. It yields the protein CASSPIGLAGVSEQYF.